This T cell receptor beta chain came from a study of T cell responses to AZD1222 COVID-19 vaccine. Study findings and constraints: Baseline seropositives among AZD1222 recipients totaled only five to seven. Spike-specific TCR breadth rose after two AZD1222 doses, and depth rose as well.

Germline V CDR1 and CDR2: SGHRS, YFSETQ. The V gene lost 0 bases and the J gene lost 0 bases, with 7 bases spanning the gap. The CDR3 is 15 residues long. About this clone itself: What it binds is unknown.

Assay used: immunoSEQ multiplex PCR; TCRdb lists only in-frame clones, some missing. Here the sample spans about 83,000 clones, 75% to 90% being singletons. The material sequenced was peripheral blood, taken 28 days after the second AZD1222 dose. The chain carries TRBV5-1 and TRBJ2-1; D remains ambiguous. This receptor was taken from an adult who received the AZD1222 COVID-19 vaccine. DNA of the CDR3: TGCGCCAGCAGCTTGGGGGGAACCTCCTACAATGAGCAGTTCTTC. Translating it yields CASSLGGTSYNEQFF.